The source of this T cell receptor beta chain is a study of shared clonotypes between healthy human individuals. Assay: immunoSEQ multiplex PCR; the TCRdb copy retains only in-frame clones and omits some. Of about 560,000 clones in the sample, roughly 79% were seen once. Whole-study findings and limits: Enrolling few donors narrowed the genetic and exposure-history diversity that was represented.

CDR1 is MDHEN and CDR2 is SYDVKM in the germline V gene. The CDR3 is 12 residues long. V lost 6 bases and J lost 5, with 7 bases in between. This clone was counted ten times or more. Its antigen is unidentified. This TCR was recovered from a woman aged 35 to 49 in good health. Some clones in this sample may be carry-over from other donors' samples. The rearrangement uses TRBV28 and TRBJ1-4; the D gene is possibly TRBD1 (5 bases). Input material: PBMCs. The CDR3 DNA sequence: TGTGCCAGCAGGAAGGGGAATGAAAAACTGTTTTTT. Translating it yields CASRKGNEKLFF.